In its sample, the clone carrying this T cell receptor (beta chain) was seen once. The data derive from a study of early T cells in non-severe SARS-CoV-2 infection. One entry per CDR3 protein results from TCRdb running MiXCR on the 5' RACE reads. This sample has some 100,000 distinct CDR3 sequences, with approximately 14% found just once. Germline values: CDR1 SQVTM, CDR2 ANQGSEA. Trimming took off 2 bases at V and 2 bases at J, with 1 base between the two ends. There are 11 residues in the CDR3. This TCR derives from an adult who was a healthcare worker with PCR-confirmed SARS-CoV-2 infection or an uninfected control (not recorded which). The rearrangement joins TRBV29-1 to TRBJ2-1; no reliable D call. Sequenced: whole blood. The CDR3 nucleotides read TGCAGCGTTGAACCCTACAATGAGCAGTTCTTC. Protein: CSVEPYNEQFF.